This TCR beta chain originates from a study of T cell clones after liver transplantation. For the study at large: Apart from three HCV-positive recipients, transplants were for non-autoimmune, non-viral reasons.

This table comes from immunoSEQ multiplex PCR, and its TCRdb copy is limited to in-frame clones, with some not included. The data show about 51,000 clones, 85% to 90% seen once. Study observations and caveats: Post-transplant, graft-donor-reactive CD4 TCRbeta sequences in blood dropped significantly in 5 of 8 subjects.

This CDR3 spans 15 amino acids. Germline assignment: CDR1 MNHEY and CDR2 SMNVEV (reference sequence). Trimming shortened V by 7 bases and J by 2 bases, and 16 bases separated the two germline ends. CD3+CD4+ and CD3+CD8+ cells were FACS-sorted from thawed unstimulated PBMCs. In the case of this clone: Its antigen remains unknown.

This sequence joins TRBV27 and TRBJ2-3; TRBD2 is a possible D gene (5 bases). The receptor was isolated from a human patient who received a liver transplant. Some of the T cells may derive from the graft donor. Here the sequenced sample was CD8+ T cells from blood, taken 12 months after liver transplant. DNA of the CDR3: TGTGCCAGCATCTCTCGAGGGAGTCCCACAGATACGCAGTATTTT. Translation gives CASISRGSPTDTQYF.